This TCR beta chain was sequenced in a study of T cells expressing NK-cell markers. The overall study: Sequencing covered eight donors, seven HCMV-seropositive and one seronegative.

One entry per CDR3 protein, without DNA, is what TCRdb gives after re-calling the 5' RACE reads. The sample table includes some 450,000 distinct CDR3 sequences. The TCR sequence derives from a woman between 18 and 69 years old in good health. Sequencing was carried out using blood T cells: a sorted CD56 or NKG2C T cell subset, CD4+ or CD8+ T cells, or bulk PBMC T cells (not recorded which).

This CDR3 is CASSPRRYTGELFF. The J gene is TRBJ2-2, the V gene TRBV12-3 or TRBV12-4; TCRdb outputs TRBD2, but without DNA this stays unchecked. The CDR3 extends over 14 amino acids.